A single sample is the source of the 11 T cell receptor beta chains below, sequenced in a study of CD8 T cells in Susac syndrome. The authors reverse transcribed roughly 0.5 to 1 ug RNA with random hexamers. TCRdb analysed the immunoSEQ multiplex PCR reads with MiXCR anew, one entry per CDR3 protein. The sample consists of approximately 300,000 distinct CDR3 sequences, 70% to 90% of them appearing once. Sequenced sample: CD8+ T cells from PBMCs. The receptors here all came from a human donor with multiple sclerosis.

This chain uses TRBV11-3 with TRBJ2-1, with D maybe TRBD1 (5 bases). The CDR3 has 14 amino acids. Germline CDR1 is SGHNT and CDR2 is YENEEA. V lost 5 bases to trimming and J lost 9 bases, with 17 bases between them. The CDR3 coding sequence is TGTGCCAGCAGCCCTCGGACACCTCGGACTGAGCAGTTCTTC. Protein: CASSPRTPRTEQFF.

This clonotype has more than one count but fewer than ten. The rearrangement uses TRBV5-1 and TRBJ2-1; D is unresolved. Trimming shortened V by 4 bases and J by 0 bases, and 8 bases separated the two germline ends. The CDR3 totals 14 residues. Germline lookup yields CDR1 SGHRS and CDR2 YFSETQ. The CDR3 DNA follows: TGCGCCAGCAGCCCTGGGGACTCCTACAATGAGCAGTTCTTC. Protein sequence: CASSPGDSYNEQFF.

Concerning this clonotype: Mismatch with germline at one junction end may stem from a read error. The chain couples TRBV9 to TRBJ2-1, with D possibly TRBD2 on 6 matching bases. CDR3 length equals 15 residues. Germline V gene sequence: CDR1 SGDLS, CDR2 YYNGEE. DNA of the CDR3: TGTGCCGGCAGCGGCACAGGAGGGGATTACAATGAGCAGTTCTTC. It translates to CAGSGTGGDYNEQFF.

This chain joins TRBV15 and TRBJ1-4; D is unclear. From germline, CDR1 is LNHNV and CDR2 YYDKDF (reference sequence). The CDR3 contains 18 residues. Trimming took 0 bases from V and 7 from J, leaving 21 bases between them. CDR3 DNA: TGTGCCACCAGCAGAGATTTCACTGCGGACGGCAGGCCTGAAAAACTGTTTTTT. It encodes CATSRDFTADGRPEKLFF.

The J gene is TRBJ2-7, the V gene TRBV4-3, with 10 bases lining up with TRBD2. V was pared by 0 bases and J by 5 bases, with 13 bases of the junction left unmatched. This CDR3 is built from 18 residues. Germline values: CDR1 LGHNA, CDR2 YSLEER. CDR3 nucleotides: TGCGCCAGCAGCCAAGATCCTTCCTTAGCGGGAGGTCCGGACGAGCAGTACTTC. Protein sequence: CASSQDPSLAGGPDEQYF.

This clonotype was recorded only once. The rearrangement joins TRBV20-1 to TRBJ1-5, with D tentatively TRBD1 (6 bases). V was cut by 5 bases and J by 7 bases, with 12 bases left in between. The CDR3 runs to 12 residues. The germline V gene has CDR1 DFQATT and CDR2 SNEGSKA (reference sequence). This CDR3 is CSAYRAEQPQHF. The CDR3 DNA is TGCAGTGCTTACAGGGCAGAGCAGCCCCAGCATTTT.

The V and J genes are TRBV28 and TRBJ2-5, with 8 bases that match TRBD1. J was trimmed by 4 bases and V by 6 bases; bases with no gene match: 7. The CDR3 spans 14 residues. Germline CDR1 and CDR2: MDHEN and SYDVKM. The CDR3 reads CASSPRTGRETQYF. The CDR3 DNA sequence: TGTGCCAGCAGCCCCAGGACAGGGCGAGAGACCCAGTACTTC.

This chain links TRBV19 with TRBJ1-5; D call uncertain. The CDR3 covers 14 residues. Trimming left V 7 bases short and J 4 bases short, with 14 bases between. Germline assignment: CDR1 LNHDA and CDR2 SQIVND (reference sequence). In DNA form, the CDR3 reads TGTGCCAGTACTTACTCCTCGGGGAATCAGCCCCAGCATTTT. This sequence encodes CASTYSSGNQPQHF.

This sequence joins TRBV29-1 and TRBJ2-7; D perhaps matches TRBD2 (5 bases). The CDR3 covers 13 residues. V dropped 2 bases and J dropped 7 bases, with 15 bases sitting between them. The germline CDR1 and CDR2 sequences are SQVTM and ANQGSEA. CDR3 sequence reads: CSVENSPSGEQYF. CDR3 sequence (DNA): TGCAGCGTTGAAAACAGCCCCTCGGGGGAGCAGTACTTC.

The V and J genes are TRBV7-2 and TRBJ2-3; D might be TRBD2 (5 bases). The CDR3 totals 15 residues. Germline V gene sequence: CDR1 SGHTA, CDR2 FQGNSA. Trimming shortened V by 4 bases and J by 6 bases, and 17 bases separated the two germline ends. The CDR3 loop reads CASSSGGFWADTQYF. The CDR3 DNA reads as TGTGCCAGCAGCTCCGGAGGTTTCTGGGCGGATACGCAGTATTTT.

The chain combines TRBV4-2 with TRBJ1-1; tentative D call: TRBD1 (5 bases). CDR3 length equals 15 residues. V shed 6 bases and J shed 5 bases, with 19 bases lying between them. Germline CDR1 and CDR2: LGHNA and YNFKEQ. CDR3 region: CASRQTVGVGTEAFF. The CDR3 DNA is TGTGCCAGCAGGCAGACAGTGGGCGTTGGTACTGAAGCTTTCTTT.